What follows are 22 T cell receptor beta chains derived from one specimen sequenced in a study of CD8 T cells in Susac syndrome. With random hexamers, reverse transcription was performed on roughly 0.45 to 1 ug of RNA. Via MiXCR, TCRdb re-called the immunoSEQ multiplex PCR reads, giving one row per CDR3 protein. Among 55,000 to 85,000 distinct CDR3 sequences listed, roughly 95% were seen once. The sample consisted of CD4+ T cells from PBMCs. The receptors stem from a human donor with multiple sclerosis.

This clonotype was seen once. V usage is TRBV7-2 and J usage is TRBJ2-5; D not certain. In germline, CDR1 is SGHTA, CDR2 FQGNSA. V was cut by 5 bases and J by 2 bases, with 15 bases left in between. The CDR3 runs 15 residues. The CDR3 loop reads CASSRGNLIQETQYF. Written as DNA, the CDR3 is TGTGCCAGCAGCCGCGGCAACCTAATTCAAGAGACCCAGTACTTC.

The chain combines TRBV11-2 with TRBJ2-7, with 7 bases identical to TRBD1. The germline CDR1 and CDR2 sequences are SGHAT and FQNNGV. Trimming at V came to 4 bases and at J to 0 bases, leaving 3 bases not matched to a gene. The CDR3 is 14 amino acids. CDR3 amino acids: CASSSDRVSYEQYF. The CDR3 coding sequence is TGTGCCAGCAGCTCTGACAGGGTCTCCTACGAGCAGTACTTC.

This chain connects TRBV20-1 to TRBJ1-2, with D maybe TRBD1 (5 bases). Germline CDR1 DFQATT, CDR2 SNEGSKA (reference sequence). CDR3 size: 12 residues. V was cut by 6 bases and J by 2 bases, with 10 bases left in between. The CDR3 DNA reads TGCAGTGCGGGACGGGACAACTATGGCTACACCTTC. Amino acids: CSAGRDNYGYTF.

V gene TRBV29-1 combines with J gene TRBJ1-4; 7 bases line up with TRBD1. V gave up 7 bases and J gave up 8 bases; unmatched junction bases: 10. This CDR3 contains 13 residues. CDR1 is SQVTM and CDR2 is ANQGSEA in the germline V gene. CDR3 nucleotides: TGCAGCGCTATGGACAGGATGATAGAAAAACTGTTTTTT. Protein product: CSAMDRMIEKLFF.

The gene calls are TRBV30 and TRBJ1-5, with D maybe TRBD1 (5 bases). Germline V gene sequence: CDR1 GTSNPN, CDR2 SVGIG (reference sequence). The CDR3 sequence is 14 residues long. V was trimmed by 3 bases and J by 6 bases, leaving 15 bases between them. CDR3 bases: TGTGCCTGGAGCGGCTTGGGGACGAGTCAGCCCCAGCATTTT. Translation: CAWSGLGTSQPQHF.

The rearrangement joins TRBV29-1 to TRBJ2-7; 8 bases are a match to TRBD2. This CDR3 has 14 residues. Per germline, CDR1 SQVTM and CDR2 ANQGSEA. V was pared by 6 bases and J by 1 base, with 8 bases of the junction left unmatched. Here the CDR3 reads CSVKRGGGSYEQYF. CDR3 bases: TGCAGCGTGAAGAGGGGCGGGGGGTCCTACGAGCAGTACTTC.

This clonotype was seen only once. The chain is built from TRBV3-1 and TRBJ1-5; 9 positions agree with TRBD1. The CDR3 has 14 residues. The J segment lost 7 bases and the V segment lost 5 bases, leaving 6 bases of the junction unmatched. Looked up from germline, CDR1 is LGHDT and CDR2 is YNNKEL (reference sequence). CDR3 sequence reads: CASSTRTGEQPQHF. CDR3 coding DNA: TGTGCCAGCAGCACCCGGACAGGGGAGCAGCCCCAGCATTTT.

CDR3 amino acids: CASSNSRHTEAFF. The DNA of the CDR3 is TGTGCCAGCAGTAATTCGCGTCACACTGAAGCTTTCTTT. The rearrangement joins TRBV6-5 to TRBJ1-1; D remains ambiguous. This CDR3 has 13 amino acids. Trimming removed 5 bases from V and 3 bases from J, with 10 bases in between. Per germline, CDR1 MNHEY and CDR2 SVGAGI.

The chain links TRBV29-1 to TRBJ2-3; TRBD1 might be the D (5 bases). Trimming removed 0 bases from V and 1 base from J, with 14 bases in between. The V gene's germline CDR1 is SQVTM and CDR2 ANQGSEA. This CDR3 contains 16 residues. The CDR3 bases are TGCAGCGTTGAAGACCGGACATTCCGTCGCACAGATACGCAGTATTTT. Protein: CSVEDRTFRRTDTQYF.

The chain combines TRBV20-1 with TRBJ1-2; D possibly corresponds to TRBD1 (5 bases). Germline V lookup: CDR1 DFQATT, CDR2 SNEGSKA (reference sequence). The ends were cut back, 5 bases at V and 4 bases at J, with 17 bases in the middle. The CDR3 is made up of 14 amino acids. The CDR3 region is CSALVRGGSYGYTF. The CDR3 DNA reads as TGCAGTGCTCTTGTAAGGGGCGGGAGCTATGGCTACACCTTC.

The genes are TRBV6-1 and TRBJ2-3, with 7 bases identical to TRBD1. CDR3 length: 13 amino acids. Trimming cost V 6 bases and J 5 bases; bases outside gene matches: 5. Germline-derived CDR1 and CDR2 are MNHNS and SASEGT. The CDR3 sequence is CASRMTGIDTQYF. CDR3 DNA: TGTGCCAGCAGAATGACAGGGATAGATACGCAGTATTTT.

The chain uses TRBV9 and TRBJ2-2; TRBD1 aligns across 7 bases. Germline CDR1 reads SGDLS; CDR2 reads YYNGEE. The CDR3 has 14 amino acids. V gave up 6 bases and J gave up 6 bases; unmatched junction bases: 8. DNA of the CDR3: TGTGCCAGCACAGGGGGTCGTTTTGCCGGGGAGCTGTTTTTT. Translating gives CASTGGRFAGELFF.

This chain uses TRBV20-1 with TRBJ2-7, with 9 bases matching TRBD1. The CDR3 consists of 12 residues. Germline V gene data show CDR1 as DFQATT and CDR2 as SNEGSKA (reference sequence). With V trimmed by 6 bases and J by 7 bases, 7 bases remained unmatched. CDR3 in amino acids: CSASDRGREQYF. The CDR3 coding sequence is TGCAGTGCCTCGGACAGGGGAAGGGAGCAGTACTTC.

The CDR3: CASSHGRVEQYF. The DNA of the CDR3 is TGTGCCAGCAGCCACGGTCGCGTCGAGCAGTACTTC. V is TRBV11-3 and J is TRBJ2-7; D not certain. The germline V gene has CDR1 SGHNT and CDR2 YENEEA. The length of the CDR3 is 12 residues. V lost 5 bases, J lost 6 bases, and 11 bases lay in between.

The chain joins TRBV7-2 to TRBJ2-3; 8 bases align to TRBD2. CDR3 size: 17 residues. Germline lookup yields CDR1 SGHTA and CDR2 FQGNSA. With 5 bases clipped from V and 5 bases from J, the junction kept 15 bases outside the gene matches. Written as DNA, the CDR3 is TGTGCCAGCAGCGTCCTCCTTAGCGGGGCGGCCGGAGATACGCAGTATTTT. Translated: CASSVLLSGAAGDTQYF. Using reference TRBV7-2 and TRBJ2-3 for the parts outside the CDR3, the full variable domain is GAGVSQSPSNKVTEKGKDVELRCDPISGHTALYWYRQSLGQGLEFLIYFQGNSAPDKSGLPSDRFSAERTGGSVSTLTIQRTQQEDSAVYLCASSVLLSGAAGDTQYFGPGTRLTVL.

This clonotype was observed a single time. The V call is TRBV12-3 or TRBV12-4, the J call TRBJ2-5; D call uncertain. CDR3 size: 13 residues. V gave up 8 bases and J gave up 5 bases, with 15 bases separating them. CDR3 DNA: TGTGCCAGCGGCGTGGGTGACCCCGAGACCCAGTACTTC. Translating gives CASGVGDPETQYF.

J is TRBJ1-1 and V is TRBV12-3 or TRBV12-4; D possibly corresponds to TRBD1 (6 bases). V lost 7 bases, J lost 0 bases, and 9 bases lay in between. The CDR3 is 13 residues long. The CDR3 DNA follows: TGTGCCAGCATGGGACAAATGAACACTGAAGCTTTCTTT. Encoded protein: CASMGQMNTEAFF.

The J gene is TRBJ2-1, the V gene TRBV30, with 10 bases identical to TRBD1. CDR1 and CDR2 from the germline V gene are GTSNPN and SVGIG (reference sequence). V was pared by 5 bases and J by 10 bases, with 8 bases of the junction left unmatched. The CDR3 covers 13 residues. DNA of the CDR3: TGTGCCTGGTGTCGGGGACAGGGGTGGGAGCAGTTCTTC. It is translated as CAWCRGQGWEQFF.

The chain has TRBV3-1 and TRBJ2-7, with D tentatively TRBD1 (5 bases). The CDR3 has 12 amino acids. Trimming shortened V by 4 bases and J by 8 bases, and 12 bases separated the two germline ends. Looked up from germline, CDR1 is LGHDT and CDR2 is YNNKEL (reference sequence). The CDR3 protein is CASSPMAGKQYF. The DNA for the CDR3 is TGTGCCAGCAGCCCGATGGCAGGGAAGCAGTACTTC.

The chain recombines TRBV5-1 with TRBJ2-1; D gene unclear. Per the germline V gene, CDR1 is SGHRS and CDR2 is YFSETQ. The V and J ends lost 2 bases and 8 bases respectively, with 11 bases between them. The CDR3 runs 13 residues. The CDR3 here is CASSFSQSYEQFF. Here the CDR3 DNA reads TGCGCCAGCAGCTTTAGCCAGTCGTATGAGCAGTTCTTC.

The chain is built from TRBV29-1 and TRBJ2-5; D gene uncertain. There are 14 residues in the CDR3. Germline-derived CDR1 and CDR2 are SQVTM and ANQGSEA. V was clipped by 4 bases and J by 4 bases, with 16 bases between them. The CDR3 loop reads CSVGRSRVGETQYF. The CDR3 DNA reads TGCAGCGTTGGAAGATCCCGCGTGGGAGAGACCCAGTACTTC. Variable domain in full (rest from reference TRBV29-1 and TRBJ2-5): SAVISQKPSRDICQRGTSLTIQCQVDSQVTMMFWYRQQPGQSLTLIATANQGSEATYESGFVIDKFPISRPNLTFSTLTVSNMSPEDSSIYLCSVGRSRVGETQYFGPGTRLLVL.

The genes are TRBV29-1 and TRBJ1-2, with 12 bases matching TRBD1. V lost 4 bases, J lost 8 bases, and 14 bases stayed unmatched. Germline CDR1 and CDR2: SQVTM and ANQGSEA. The CDR3 runs to 16 residues. The CDR3: CSVGEAGTGGLRGYTF. DNA for the CDR3: TGCAGCGTTGGGGAAGCCGGGACAGGGGGCCTCCGCGGCTACACCTTC.